The 5 T cell receptor beta chains below come from one sample, sequenced in a study of control samples from healthy donors and cancer patients. Measured with immunoSEQ multiplex PCR; TCRdb has only the in-frame clones, and not every one. Of 200,000 to 250,000 clones listed, over 90% were seen once; the top ten hold approximately 1.4%. Sequencing was carried out using blood. These receptors were taken from a man aged 45 to 65 in good health.

Note on this clone: At the DNA level, this CDR3 is encoded by other sequences in the same sample as well. This chain joins TRBV28 and TRBJ1-1; D ambiguous. There are 12 residues in the CDR3. Germline lookup yields CDR1 MDHEN and CDR2 SYDVKM. Trimming stripped 3 bases from V and 3 bases from J, with 5 bases between. CDR3 DNA: TGTGCCAGCAGTTTGGGGTACACTGAAGCTTTCTTT. It encodes CASSLGYTEAFF.

J is TRBJ1-5 and V is TRBV24-1; D not resolved. Germline CDR1 and CDR2: KGHDR and SFDVKD. Deletions cut 9 bases from V and 4 bases from J, with 18 bases between. The CDR3 contains 15 residues. CDR3 in DNA: TGTGCCACCGAGGAATCCGGGCTAGGGAATCAGCCCCAGCATTTT. This encodes CATEESGLGNQPQHF.

The rearrangement joins TRBV7-9 to TRBJ1-4; D is undetermined. The CDR3 totals 15 residues. Germline-derived CDR1 and CDR2 are SEHNR and FQNEAQ (reference sequence). V was pared by 3 bases and J by 0 bases, with 8 bases between. CDR3 sequence (DNA): TGTGCCAGCAGCTTCCGTGGAGCAACTAATGAAAAACTGTTTTTT. Translated, it gives CASSFRGATNEKLFF.

V gene TRBV3-1 (or the pseudogene TRBV3-2) combines with J gene TRBJ1-2, with a weak D call TRBD1 (5 bases). Trimming left V 1 base short and J 4 bases short, with 16 bases between. This CDR3 has 16 residues. CDR1 and CDR2 (germline): LGHDT, YNNKEL (reference sequence). CDR3 loop: CASSQVRTGGSYGYTF. The DNA for the CDR3 is TGTGCCAGCAGCCAAGTAAGGACCGGGGGGAGCTATGGCTACACCTTC.

The chain combines TRBV4-1 with TRBJ2-3, with D perhaps TRBD2 (5 bases). The V end lost 1 base, the J end lost 4 bases, and 9 bases lay between the germline ends. The CDR3 is 14 amino acids. The germline CDR1 and CDR2 sequences are MGHRA and YSYEKL. This CDR3 reads CASSQARGADTQYF. CDR3 coding DNA: TGCGCCAGCAGCCAAGCCCGGGGAGCAGATACGCAGTATTTT.